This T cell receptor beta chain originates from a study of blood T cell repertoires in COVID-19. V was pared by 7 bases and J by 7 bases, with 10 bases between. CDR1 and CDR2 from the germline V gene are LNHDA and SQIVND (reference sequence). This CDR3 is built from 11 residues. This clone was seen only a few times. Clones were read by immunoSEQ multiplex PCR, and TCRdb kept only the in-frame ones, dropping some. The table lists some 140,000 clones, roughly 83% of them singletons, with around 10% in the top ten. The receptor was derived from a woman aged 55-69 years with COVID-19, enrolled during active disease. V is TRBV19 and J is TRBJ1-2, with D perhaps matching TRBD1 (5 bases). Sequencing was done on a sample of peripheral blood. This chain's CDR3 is CASNQGSGYTF. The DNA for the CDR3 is TGTGCCAGTAACCAGGGATCTGGCTACACCTTC.